This is a list of T cell receptor beta chains from one sample in a study of glioma-infiltrating T cells after dendritic cell vaccination. The repertoire was sequenced with immunoSEQ multiplex PCR; TCRdb's copy has only in-frame clones and lacks some. This sample has some 60,000 clones, with about four fifths found just once. The sample here was blood, taken after dendritic cell vaccination. The receptors come from a human donor with glioblastoma. CDR3s include the opening cysteine and the closing phenylalanine or tryptophan. D genes are given only for firm matches. Not every row has a clone size; where given, it reads once, few, many or a size class.

v_call	d_call	clone_size	j_call	cdr3_nt	cdr3_aa
TRBV15	TRBD1	.	TRBJ2-2	TGTGCCACCAGCCGACAGGGCTCGAACACCGGGGAGCTGTTTTTT	CATSRQGSNTGELFF
TRBV15	.	.	TRBJ2-7	TGTGCCACCAGCGCGAGGGAGTTGGTCTACGAGCAGTACTTC	CATSARELVYEQYF
TRBV11-2	TRBD1	.	TRBJ2-7	TGTGCCAGCAGCTTGATCCCGCAGGGGGTTTCCTACGAGCAGTACTTC	CASSLIPQGVSYEQYF
TRBV5-1	.	.	TRBJ1-5	TGCGCCAGCAGTACAGGGCCCAATCAGCCCCAGCATTTT	CASSTGPNQPQHF
TRBV10-3	.	once	TRBJ2-3	TGTGCCATCAGTGCTACTGACCCCGGGGAGACAGATACGCAGTATTTT	CAISATDPGETDTQYF
TRBV6-1	TRBD2	once	TRBJ2-3	TGTGCCACCCGGCTAGCGGGGGCAGATACGCAGTATTTT	CATRLAGADTQYF
TRBV30	TRBD1	.	TRBJ2-5	TGTGCCTGGCGGAGACCCACAGGGGGCGGCGGAGAGACCCAGTACTTC	CAWRRPTGGGGETQYF
TRBV5-4	TRBD1	.	TRBJ2-7	TGTGCCAGCAGCGCCCGGGACAGGGTTTACGAGCAGTACTTC	CASSARDRVYEQYF
TRBV2	TRBD1	once	TRBJ2-7	TGTGCCAGCAGAAGGCGGGCAGGGGGCTACGAGCAGTACTTC	CASRRRAGGYEQYF
TRBV10-1	TRBD1	.	TRBJ2-1	TGCGCCAGCAGTGAGAACAGGGGGAAGGATGAGCAGTTCTTC	CASSENRGKDEQFF
TRBV18	.	.	TRBJ2-5	TGTGCCAGCTCACCATTGGGCGGGTCTGGGCAAGAGACCCAGTACTTC	CASSPLGGSGQETQYF
TRBV19	TRBD1	.	TRBJ1-1	TGTGCCAGTTGGGCAGGGGGTCCTGAAGCTTTCTTT	CASWAGGPEAFF
TRBV7-8	TRBD1	.	TRBJ1-2	TGTGCCAGCAGCGAAAGGACAGGGGATGGCTACACCTTC	CASSERTGDGYTF
TRBV6-6	TRBD2	once	TRBJ2-3	TGTGCCAGCAACACGGGCGGGGGTAACACAGATACGCAGTATTTT	CASNTGGGNTDTQYF
TRBV10-3	TRBD1	.	TRBJ2-7	TGTGCCATCAGTGGGGGGGGACAGGGTAAAGACGAGCAGTACTTC	CAISGGGQGKDEQYF
TRBV30	.	.	TRBJ2-5	TGTGCCTGGAGTGTACACGGGAATGGGCAAGAGACCCAGTACTTC	CAWSVHGNGQETQYF
TRBV15	.	once	TRBJ2-5	TGTGCCACCAGCATTTCGATCAGGGCGCTCCAAGAGACCCAGTACTTC	CATSISIRALQETQYF
TRBV4-2	.	.	TRBJ1-2	TGTGCCAGCAGCTTACAGGGCGTCAGGAACTATGGCTACACCTTC	CASSLQGVRNYGYTF
TRBV7-8	.	.	TRBJ2-5	TGTGCCAGCAGTCGCAGTCCCTTCCAATACAGGGATGAGACCCAGTACTTC	CASSRSPFQYRDETQYF